The 32 T cell receptor beta chains listed next were all sequenced from one sample in a study of cytomegalovirus exposure and HLA in healthy donors. PCR used 60 Vbeta primers and 13 Jbeta primers. The assay was immunoSEQ multiplex PCR, and TCRdb's table has in-frame clones only and misses some. The sample records approximately 160,000 clones, approximately 84% being singletons. The material sequenced was PBMCs. These receptors originate from a middle-aged woman in good health and CMV-seropositive.

This clone was recorded once. V and J are TRBV9 and TRBJ2-3; D is undetermined. CDR3 size: 14 residues. Germline V gene data show CDR1 as SGDLS and CDR2 as YYNGEE. Trimming pared 4 bases from V and 0 bases from J, leaving 9 bases between. The CDR3 region has the DNA TGTGCCAGCAGCCCCATCCAAAGCACAGATACGCAGTATTTT. It encodes CASSPIQSTDTQYF.

The chain employs TRBV11-2 and TRBJ2-5; possible D gene TRBD2, 5 bases. The J call may be mistaken, given a closer DNA end match to TRBJ2-7. Germline CDR1 is SGHAT and CDR2 is FQNNGV. The CDR3 has 15 residues. The CDR3 spells CASSLVVGSFYEQYF. The DNA of the CDR3 is TGTGCCAGCAGCTTAGTAGTAGGGAGCTTTTACGAGCAGTACTTC.

The V gene is TRBV6-5, the J gene TRBJ1-2; 9 bases match TRBD1. J gave up 2 bases and V 0 bases, and 4 bases lay outside the gene matches. Germline loops: CDR1 MNHEY, CDR2 SVGAGI. The CDR3 runs to 16 residues. CDR3 sequence: CASSYSPGQGNYGYTF. CDR3 in DNA: TGTGCCAGCAGTTACTCCCCCGGACAGGGGAACTATGGCTACACCTTC.

This clone was seen a handful of times. The chain combines TRBV4-2 with TRBJ2-2, with D possibly TRBD2 on 6 matching bases. Per germline, CDR1 LGHNA and CDR2 YNFKEQ. The length of the CDR3 is 17 residues. Trimming took 4 bases from V and 1 from J, leaving 16 bases between them. CDR3 DNA: TGTGCCAGCAGCCCCTTTGGGGGGATGGGGAACACCGGGGAGCTGTTTTTT. Translated, it gives CASSPFGGMGNTGELFF.

CDR3 nucleotides: TGTGCCAGCAGTTCCCCTGAGTGGCAGGCTAATGAAAAACTGTTTTTT. Its protein product is CASSSPEWQANEKLFF. The chain joins TRBV28 to TRBJ1-4; D is unclear. V was shortened by 4 bases and J by 3 bases, with 15 bases between the two germline ends. CDR1 and CDR2 from the germline V gene are MDHEN and SYDVKM. This CDR3 contains 16 residues.

This chain links TRBV4-3 with TRBJ1-2; D unclear. CDR3 length equals 16 residues. Germline V gene data show CDR1 as LGHNA and CDR2 as YSLEER. Deletions cut 0 bases from V and 0 bases from J, with 11 bases between. CDR3 in amino acids: CASSQDVAGPNYGYTF. The CDR3 coding sequence is TGCGCCAGCAGCCAAGATGTCGCAGGCCCTAACTATGGCTACACCTTC.

About this clone itself: One end of the junction does not line up with germline, which may come from a read error. The chain couples TRBV7-9 to TRBJ1-2; a weak D match, TRBD1 (5 bases). Germline V gene data show CDR1 as SEHNR and CDR2 as FQNEAQ (reference sequence). The CDR3 consists of 15 residues. The CDR3 loop reads CSSSLGIDSLYGYTF. The CDR3 DNA is TGTTCCAGCAGCTTAGGGATCGACAGCCTCTATGGCTACACCTTC.

The chain has TRBV9 and TRBJ2-2; D is ambiguous. CDR1 SGDLS and CDR2 YYNGEE come from the germline V gene. This CDR3 comprises 15 residues. The V gene lost 0 bases and the J gene lost 0 bases, with 6 bases spanning the gap. This CDR3 reads CASSVVQSNTGELFF. The CDR3 nucleotides read TGTGCCAGCAGCGTAGTGCAGTCGAACACCGGGGAGCTGTTTTTT.

This clone was seen a single time. V is TRBV30 and J is TRBJ1-2; a possible D gene is TRBD1 (6 bases). This CDR3 comprises 12 residues. V was clipped by 1 base and J by 7 bases, with 10 bases between them. Germline CDR1 is GTSNPN and CDR2 is SVGIG (reference sequence). The CDR3 spells CAWSAWDIGYTF. The DNA of the CDR3 is TGTGCCTGGAGTGCCTGGGACATTGGCTACACCTTC.

The CDR3 protein is CASSLATGTYGYTF. The DNA for the CDR3 is TGTGCCAGCAGTTTGGCGACAGGGACCTATGGCTACACCTTC. This chain joins TRBV28 and TRBJ1-2, with 7 bases lining up with TRBD1. The CDR3 runs to 14 residues. CDR1 is MDHEN and CDR2 is SYDVKM in the germline V gene. V lost 3 bases to trimming and J lost 4 bases; unmatched junction nucleotides: 5.

V gene TRBV6-1 combines with J gene TRBJ1-2; no firm D call. Per germline, CDR1 MNHNS and CDR2 SASEGT. The CDR3 contains 15 residues. Trimming shortened V by 7 bases and J by 5 bases, and 20 bases separated the two germline ends. CDR3 in amino acids: CASTIAAAIPYGYTF. CDR3 coding DNA: TGTGCCAGCACGATCGCGGCAGCTATTCCTTATGGCTACACCTTC.

This rearrangement joins TRBV6-6 to TRBJ1-2; D is possibly TRBD1 (5 bases). Per germline, CDR1 MNHNY and CDR2 SVGAGI (reference sequence). The CDR3 consists of 11 residues. Trimming removed 11 bases at V and 3 bases at J, with 10 bases between. DNA for the CDR3: TGTGCCGGGGGGGTGGACTATGGCTACACCTTC. This translates into CAGGVDYGYTF.

J is TRBJ1-2 and V is TRBV18; D is unclear. V was pared by 1 base and J by 4 bases, with 7 bases between. The CDR3 loop spans 13 amino acids. The germline V gene encodes CDR1 KGHSH and CDR2 LQKENI. The CDR3 DNA reads TGTGCCAGCTCACCACGGGCGGGCTATGGCTACACCTTC. It yields the protein CASSPRAGYGYTF.

The V and J genes are TRBV28 and TRBJ1-1, with 7 positions matching TRBD1. J was trimmed by 1 base and V by 6 bases; bases with no gene match: 5. Looked up from germline, CDR1 is MDHEN and CDR2 is SYDVKM. This CDR3 is built from 14 residues. CDR3 in amino acids: CASRLGQPNTEAFF. CDR3 bases: TGTGCCAGCAGATTGGGACAGCCGAACACTGAAGCTTTCTTT.

The chain combines TRBV7-7 with TRBJ2-2; possible D gene TRBD2, 6 bases. Germline V gives CDR1 SSHAT, CDR2 FNYEAQ (reference sequence). Trimming shortened V by 6 bases and J by 4 bases, and 9 bases separated the two germline ends. The CDR3 contains 13 residues. The CDR3 loop is CASREGFTGELFF. The CDR3 nucleotides read TGTGCCAGCAGGGAGGGGTTCACCGGGGAGCTGTTTTTT.

The V and J genes are TRBV7-2 and TRBJ2-7, with 11 bases lining up with TRBD2. Germline-derived CDR1 and CDR2 are SGHTA and FQGNSA. The CDR3 totals 15 residues. V lost 4 bases and J lost 3; bases outside the gene matches: 5. The CDR3 sequence is CASSYSSGGNYEQYF. The DNA for the CDR3 is TGTGCCAGCAGCTACTCTAGCGGGGGGAACTACGAGCAGTACTTC.

The CDR3 sequence is CASSQASGVANYGYTF. Written as DNA, the CDR3 is TGCGCCAGCAGCCAAGCGAGCGGAGTAGCTAACTATGGCTACACCTTC. V and J are TRBV4-1 and TRBJ1-2; D is ambiguous. The V end was cut by 1 base, the J end by 0 bases, with 12 bases between. CDR1 MGHRA and CDR2 YSYEKL come from the germline V gene. The CDR3 contains 16 residues.

The V and J genes are TRBV9 and TRBJ2-3; D possibly corresponds to TRBD1 (5 bases). The germline V gene has CDR1 SGDLS and CDR2 YYNGEE. Trimming took 4 bases from V and 1 from J, leaving 19 bases between them. The CDR3 loop spans 17 amino acids. The CDR3 DNA reads as TGTGCCAGCAGCCCCCACCCGCAGGGTTTCGGCACAGATACGCAGTATTTT. As protein: CASSPHPQGFGTDTQYF.

This clone was detected only once. This chain joins TRBV6-6 and TRBJ1-2; 9 bases map to TRBD1. The CDR3 spans 14 residues. V dropped 6 bases and J dropped 6; count of bases not matched to a gene: 8. Germline V gives CDR1 MNHNY, CDR2 SVGAGI (reference sequence). The CDR3 bases are TGTGCCAGCAGACCACCGGGACAGGGTGATGGCTACACCTTC. This translates into CASRPPGQGDGYTF.

The rearrangement joins TRBV27 to TRBJ2-1, with D uncertain. V dropped 2 bases and J dropped 0 bases, with 14 bases sitting between them. There are 17 residues in the CDR3. Germline V gene sequence: CDR1 MNHEY, CDR2 SMNVEV (reference sequence). The CDR3 is CASSLISRLSSYNEQFF. The CDR3 coding sequence is TGTGCCAGCAGTTTAATTAGCAGATTAAGCTCCTACAATGAGCAGTTCTTC.

V gene TRBV19 combines with J gene TRBJ1-2, with D perhaps matching TRBD1 (6 bases). CDR1 and CDR2 from the germline V gene are LNHDA and SQIVND (reference sequence). This CDR3 has 14 residues. Trimming took off 4 bases at V and 2 bases at J, with 11 bases between the two ends. The CDR3 DNA reads as TGTGCCAGTAGTACCCTAGACAGGAACTATGGCTACACCTTC. The encoded protein is CASSTLDRNYGYTF.

The CDR3 reads CASSLVTGAGEQYF. In nucleotides, the CDR3 is TGTGCCAGCAGCTTAGTCACAGGGGCGGGCGAGCAGTACTTC. The V and J genes are TRBV7-6 and TRBJ2-5, with 7 bases that match TRBD1. Near its end, the DNA agrees better with TRBJ2-7, so the J call may be wrong. The CDR3 loop spans 14 amino acids. CDR1 SGHVS and CDR2 FNYEAQ come from the germline V gene.

The rearrangement links TRBV27 to TRBJ2-4; TRBD2 aligns across 9 bases. Per germline, CDR1 MNHEY and CDR2 SMNVEV (reference sequence). The CDR3 has 15 amino acids. Unmatched junction bases numbered 5, after V lost 7 bases and J lost 1 base. CDR3 loop: CASTSLAGAKNIQYF. Here the CDR3 DNA reads TGTGCCAGCACCTCACTAGCGGGCGCCAAAAACATTCAGTACTTC.

The chain joins TRBV19 to TRBJ1-6, with D possibly being TRBD1 (6 bases). Trimming removed 3 bases at V and 10 bases at J, with 13 bases between. This CDR3 is built from 14 residues. From germline, CDR1 is LNHDA and CDR2 SQIVND (reference sequence). The CDR3 sequence is CASSIQGSGSPLHF. DNA of the CDR3: TGTGCCAGTAGTATTCAGGGGTCAGGCTCACCCCTCCACTTT.

This rearrangement joins TRBV5-6 to TRBJ2-3; 9 nucleotides line up with TRBD1. CDR1 is SGHDT and CDR2 is YYEEEE in the germline V gene. The CDR3 contains 16 residues. Trimming at V came to 4 bases and at J to 2 bases, leaving 8 bases not matched to a gene. DNA of the CDR3: TGTGCCAGCAGCATCCCGGGACAGGGCGACACAGATACGCAGTATTTT. This sequence encodes CASSIPGQGDTDTQYF.

The chain recombines TRBV5-4 with TRBJ2-3; 10 bases fit TRBD2. J gave up 0 bases and V 4 bases, and 8 bases lay outside the gene matches. CDR3 length equals 17 residues. CDR1 and CDR2 (germline): SGHNT, YYREEE (reference sequence). The chain's CDR3 is CASSQSSGGTSTDTQYF. The CDR3, as DNA: TGTGCCAGCAGCCAGAGTAGCGGGGGGACTAGCACAGATACGCAGTATTTT. The full variable domain, completed using reference TRBV5-4 and TRBJ2-3, is ETGVTQSPTHLIKTRGQQVTLRCSSQSGHNTVSWYQQALGQGPQFIFQYYREEENGRGNFPPRFSGLQFPNYSSELNVNALELDDSALYLCASSQSSGGTSTDTQYFGPGTRLTVL.

The rearrangement uses TRBV6-6 and TRBJ1-2; no definite D call. Germline V lookup: CDR1 MNHNY, CDR2 SVGAGI (reference sequence). CDR3 length equals 15 residues. V was shortened by 2 bases and J by 0 bases, with 10 bases between the two germline ends. This CDR3 is CASSYGPRANYGYTF. Written as DNA, the CDR3 is TGTGCCAGCAGTTACGGTCCGAGAGCTAACTATGGCTACACCTTC.

This clone was seen a handful of times. This CDR3 reads CASSPRGLWEQYF. For the CDR3, the DNA is TGTGCCAGCAGCCCCCGAGGCTTGTGGGAGCAGTACTTC. This sequence joins TRBV2 and TRBJ2-7; D remains unclear. The CDR3 covers 13 residues. The germline gives CDR1 SNHLY, CDR2 FYNNEI. V was clipped by 6 bases and J by 7 bases, with 16 bases between them. The whole variable domain, remainder taken from reference TRBV2 and TRBJ2-7, is EPEVTQTPSHQVTQMGQEVILRCVPISNHLYFYWYRQILGQKVEFLVSFYNNEISEKSEIFDDQFSVERPDGSNFTLKIRSTKLEDSAMYFCASSPRGLWEQYFGPGTRLTVT.

J is TRBJ1-2 and V is TRBV28; 12 bases agree with TRBD1. Germline V gene lookup returns CDR1 MDHEN and CDR2 SYDVKM. The CDR3 sequence is 15 residues long. With 3 bases clipped from V and 11 bases from J, the junction kept 10 bases outside the gene matches. The CDR3 region has the DNA TGTGCCAGCAGTTTTGCGGGGACAGGGGGCAGCGGTTACACCTTC. This encodes CASSFAGTGGSGYTF.

V and J are TRBV27 and TRBJ1-5; the match to TRBD1 covers 7 bases. Germline CDR1 is MNHEY and CDR2 is SMNVEV (reference sequence). V was pared by 7 bases and J by 6 bases, with 3 bases of the junction left unmatched. This CDR3 has 12 amino acids. CDR3 in amino acids: CASKSGGQPQHF. The CDR3 bases are TGTGCCAGCAAGTCAGGGGGTCAGCCCCAGCATTTT.

The chain recombines TRBV7-9 with TRBJ1-4, with D tentatively TRBD1 (5 bases). Germline V CDR1 and CDR2: SEHNR, FQNEAQ (reference sequence). The CDR3 spans 15 residues. The V end was cut by 1 base, the J end by 6 bases, with 12 bases between. CDR3 coding DNA: TGTGCCAGCAGCTTAGGGGGGGGAGTCGATGAAAAACTGTTTTTT. The encoded protein is CASSLGGGVDEKLFF.

The chain carries TRBV28 and TRBJ1-2, with D possibly being TRBD1 (5 bases). V was trimmed by 7 bases and J by 4 bases, leaving 13 bases between them. Germline loops: CDR1 MDHEN, CDR2 SYDVKM. CDR3 length: 13 residues. The CDR3 DNA is TGTGCCAGCAAGGACGGACACAGCTATGGCTACACCTTC. As protein: CASKDGHSYGYTF.